These 22 T cell receptor beta chains came from one sample sequenced in a study of post-analysis software for immune sequencing data. Unique molecular identifiers were present in the TCR beta cDNA libraries. Each CDR3 protein is one row after TCRdb ran MiXCR on the PCR reads. Among about 540,000 distinct CDR3 sequences listed, around 36% were seen once. Antigens of these TCRs are unknown. Notes on the study in general: Patients showed TRBV5-6, TRBV5-1 and TRBV20-1 among roughly 5 TRBV segments more frequent than in controls.

Sequencing was done on a sample of blood. The receptors come from a girl aged 2-17 years with multiple sclerosis.

The table lists this clonotype with a few counts. The chain recombines TRBV6-2 or TRBV6-3 with TRBJ2-7, with D uncertain. The CDR3 sequence is 13 residues long. The V gene lost 0 bases and the J gene lost 5 bases, with 8 bases spanning the gap. Germline V gives CDR1 MNHEY, CDR2 SVGEGT. In DNA, the CDR3 is TGTGCCAGCAGTTACTCGACGGGTAACGAGCAGTACTTC. It is translated as CASSYSTGNEQYF.

This clonotype was seen only a few times. The chain has TRBV11-1 and TRBJ2-7; 8 nucleotides align to TRBD2. Germline CDR1 is SGHAT and CDR2 is FQDESV (reference sequence). The CDR3 runs to 15 residues. The junction had 2 bases not matched to a gene; V was cut back by 1 base and J by 0 bases. For the CDR3, the DNA is TGTGCCAGCAGCTTAGAAGCGGGGGACTCCTACGAGCAGTACTTC. Protein sequence: CASSLEAGDSYEQYF.

The sample holds a few counts of this clonotype. The V call is TRBV18, the J call TRBJ2-5, with a weak D call TRBD1 (5 bases). Trimming took off 3 bases at V and 2 bases at J, with 10 bases between the two ends. The CDR3 extends over 14 amino acids. Germline lookup yields CDR1 KGHSH and CDR2 LQKENI. CDR3 sequence: CASSPDRPQETQYF. CDR3 bases: TGTGCCAGCTCACCCGACAGACCACAAGAGACCCAGTACTTC.

In its sample, this clonotype was seen a few times. The chain has TRBV6-6 and TRBJ1-1; D uncertain. This CDR3 is 14 amino acids long. V was cut by 0 bases and J by 5 bases, with 10 bases left in between. Germline-derived CDR1 and CDR2 are MNHNY and SVGAGI (reference sequence). CDR3 coding DNA: TGTGCCAGCAGTTACTCAGGAGGGTCTACTGAAGCTTTCTTT. Translation: CASSYSGGSTEAFF.

This clonotype was seen a handful of times. The chain carries TRBV4-2 and TRBJ2-3, with TRBD2 matching 14 bases. CDR1 is LGHNA and CDR2 is YNFKEQ in the germline V gene. J gave up 0 bases and V 0 bases, and 5 bases lay outside the gene matches. The CDR3 has 19 residues. The CDR3 DNA sequence: TGTGCCAGCAGCCAAGAGAGACTAGCGGGGGGGAGGAGCACAGATACGCAGTATTTT. Protein product: CASSQERLAGGRSTDTQYF.

This clonotype occurred a few times. This sequence joins TRBV10-3 and TRBJ2-7, with 9 bases that match TRBD1. The CDR3 is made up of 14 amino acids. Germline CDR1 reads ENHRY; CDR2 reads SYGVKD. V lost 10 bases, J lost 6 bases, and 13 bases stayed unmatched. The CDR3 DNA reads as TGTGCCACAGTCGACCGGGACAGGGTCTCCGAGCAGTACTTC. Encoded protein: CATVDRDRVSEQYF.

The gene calls are TRBV5-1 and TRBJ1-2, with D possibly being TRBD1 (5 bases). Trimming stripped 1 base from V and 6 bases from J, with 10 bases between. Germline V gene data show CDR1 as SGHRS and CDR2 as YFSETQ. CDR3 length: 13 residues. The CDR3 DNA follows: TGCGCCAGCAGCTTGCGGGACTTGGATGGCTACACCTTC. Amino acids: CASSLRDLDGYTF.

This clonotype turned up a few times. V gene TRBV25-1 combines with J gene TRBJ2-3; perhaps TRBD2 as D (5 bases). The CDR3 is 13 residues long. Trimming removed 4 bases from V and 4 bases from J, with 9 bases in between. Germline CDR1 is MGHDK and CDR2 is SYGVNS. CDR3 amino acids: CASSATNSDTQYF. Here the CDR3 DNA reads TGTGCCAGCAGTGCGACTAACTCAGATACGCAGTATTTT.

The rearrangement links TRBV18 to TRBJ1-2; D ambiguous. The V end was cut by 0 bases, the J end by 5 bases, with 13 bases between. Germline V lookup: CDR1 KGHSH, CDR2 LQKENI. CDR3 length equals 15 residues. The CDR3 is CASSPPLVDTYGYTF. CDR3 DNA: TGTGCCAGCTCACCACCGCTGGTTGATACTTATGGCTACACCTTC. The variable domain in full, completed from reference TRBV18 and TRBJ1-2, reads NAGVMQNPRHLVRRRGQEARLRCSPMKGHSHVYWYRQLPEEGLKFMVYLQKENIIDESGMPKERFSAEFPKEGPSILRIQQVVRGDSAAYFCASSPPLVDTYGYTFGSGTRLTVV.

This clonotype was picked up a small number of times. The V and J genes are TRBV20-1 and TRBJ1-1; the D is unclear. Germline-derived CDR1 and CDR2 are DFQATT and SNEGSKA (reference sequence). V was clipped by 5 bases and J by 4 bases, with 23 bases between them. The CDR3 has 16 amino acids. Here the CDR3 reads CSAAYTLTVRGTEAFF. CDR3 nucleotide sequence: TGCAGTGCTGCCTATACCCTCACGGTTCGGGGCACTGAAGCTTTCTTT.

With respect to this clonotype: A junction boundary mismatches the germline segment, possibly from a read error. J is TRBJ2-1 and V is TRBV24-1; the D gene is possibly TRBD2 (6 bases). The length of the CDR3 is 13 residues. Germline V gives CDR1 KGHDR, CDR2 SFDVKD. The CDR3 reads CATRDFGGWEQFF. In DNA form, the CDR3 reads TGTGCCACCAGGGATTTCGGGGGTTGGGAGCAGTTCTTC.

This clonotype occurred a few times. The J gene is TRBJ2-3, the V gene TRBV18; D is ambiguous. CDR3 size: 12 residues. Per the germline V gene, CDR1 is KGHSH and CDR2 is LQKENI. Trimming pared 0 bases from V and 6 bases from J, leaving 4 bases between. CDR3 protein: CASSPPQDTQYF. CDR3 DNA sequence: TGTGCCAGCTCACCACCGCAGGATACGCAGTATTTT.

The chain employs TRBV5-1 and TRBJ1-2; the match to TRBD1 covers 7 bases. CDR3 length: 14 amino acids. J was trimmed by 2 bases and V by 4 bases; bases with no gene match: 5. Germline V gene data show CDR1 as SGHRS and CDR2 as YFSETQ. CDR3 protein: CASSITTGNYGYTF. The CDR3 coding sequence is TGCGCCAGCAGCATAACGACAGGGAACTATGGCTACACCTTC.

This chain uses TRBV29-1 with TRBJ1-5; D remains unclear. Germline V gives CDR1 SQVTM, CDR2 ANQGSEA. Trimming stripped 3 bases from V and 4 bases from J, with 10 bases between. The CDR3 runs to 13 residues. The CDR3 coding sequence is TGCAGCGTTGAGATAGGGTTTAATCAGCCCCAGCATTTT. Its protein product is CSVEIGFNQPQHF.

V is TRBV20-1 and J is TRBJ2-5; 12 bases are a match to TRBD2. This CDR3 spans 14 amino acids. Germline-derived CDR1 and CDR2 are DFQATT and SNEGSKA (reference sequence). The V segment lost 4 bases and the J segment 11 bases; nucleotides outside the gene matches: 11. The CDR3 sequence: CSAIRTSGESKQYF. The CDR3, as DNA: TGCAGTGCTATCAGGACTAGCGGGGAGTCTAAGCAGTACTTC.

Ten or more counts support this clonotype. The chain is built from TRBV6-5 and TRBJ2-7, with 11 bases identical to TRBD1. Germline V gene lookup returns CDR1 MNHEY and CDR2 SVGAGI. This CDR3 contains 14 residues. V shed 6 bases and J 1 base; nucleotides not matched to a gene: 2. In DNA form, the CDR3 reads TGTGCCAGCAGCCGGGACAGGGGGTCCTACGAGCAGTACTTC. Translating gives CASSRDRGSYEQYF.

This clonotype showed up just once. The chain carries TRBV29-1 and TRBJ1-2, with TRBD1 matching 9 bases. Germline values: CDR1 SQVTM, CDR2 ANQGSEA. This CDR3 region has 12 residues. V lost 4 bases and J lost 7; bases outside the gene matches: 4. The chain's CDR3 is CSVVQGASGYTF. The CDR3 bases are TGCAGCGTTGTACAGGGGGCGTCTGGCTACACCTTC.

The chain uses TRBV13 and TRBJ2-3; D uncertain. CDR1 and CDR2 (germline): PRHDT, FYEKMQ (reference sequence). Between the trimmed V and J ends, which lost 1 base and 4 bases, there was a span of 18 bases. The CDR3 is made up of 17 amino acids. CDR3 DNA sequence: TGTGCCAGCAGCTTAGCTCCTTGGGCGGATGGCGCAGATACGCAGTATTTT. Protein sequence: CASSLAPWADGADTQYF.

V usage is TRBV6-2 or TRBV6-3 and J usage is TRBJ2-7, with 13 nucleotides matching TRBD2. Trimming cost V 7 bases and J 10 bases; bases outside gene matches: 7. Germline CDR1 and CDR2: MNHEY and SVGEGT. The CDR3 runs to 13 residues. The CDR3 is CASNPRLAGGQYF. For the CDR3, the DNA is TGTGCCAGCAATCCAAGACTAGCGGGGGGACAGTACTTC.

V gene TRBV6-5 combines with J gene TRBJ2-1; 8 bases align to TRBD2. Germline V gene data show CDR1 as MNHEY and CDR2 as SVGAGI. The CDR3 sequence is 17 residues long. V dropped 2 bases and J dropped 1; count of bases not matched to a gene: 7. This CDR3 is CASSYVVRGVSYNEQFF. In DNA form, the CDR3 reads TGTGCCAGCAGTTACGTGGTGCGGGGGGTATCCTACAATGAGCAGTTCTTC.

A remark on this clonotype: A much larger clone sits a single nucleotide away, making a read error possible. The V gene is TRBV15, the J gene TRBJ1-4, with 7 positions matching TRBD1. The CDR3 consists of 15 residues. Germline V gene sequence: CDR1 LNHNV, CDR2 YYDKDF (reference sequence). CDR3 sequence: CATGRQGENNEKPFF. CDR3 in DNA: TGTGCCACTGGTCGACAGGGAGAAAATAATGAAAAACCGTTTTTT.

The chain links TRBV5-4 to TRBJ1-1, with D possibly TRBD1 on 5 matching bases. The germline V gene has CDR1 SGHNT and CDR2 YYREEE (reference sequence). CDR3 length: 13 residues. V was pared by 0 bases and J by 7 bases, with 10 bases between. In nucleotides, the CDR3 is TGTGCCAGCAGCTTGGGGCAGGGTTATGAAGCTTTCTTT. It yields the protein CASSLGQGYEAFF.